This T cell receptor beta chain appears in the sequencing data of a study of cytomegalovirus exposure and HLA in healthy donors. About the study: A later analysis reported the roughly 130 validation repertoires used the same platform as the approximately 700 first-cohort repertoires.

This table comes from immunoSEQ multiplex PCR, and its TCRdb copy is limited to in-frame clones, with some not included. The sample includes about 50,000 clones, around 94% seen only once; the top ten take 1.4% to 1.5%. This CDR3 comprises 13 residues. V lost 5 bases to trimming and J lost 5 bases, with 11 bases between them. The V gene's germline CDR1 is SGHVS and CDR2 FQNEAQ. On this clone itself: No antigen is known for it.

Whole-study results and caveats: For most TCR sequences rarity was the rule, although some public TCRs occurred in many donors.

The sequence was obtained from a man aged 18 to 35 in good health and CMV-seronegative. V and J are TRBV7-8 and TRBJ2-3, with D unclear. The sample was PBMCs. This chain's CDR3 is CASSLWSGDTQYF. As DNA, the CDR3 is TGTGCCAGCAGCCTCTGGAGTGGAGATACGCAGTATTTT.